The 12 T cell receptor beta chains below come from one sample, sequenced in a study of cytomegalovirus exposure and HLA in healthy donors (TCRdb year 2017). The library was built by means of the immunoSEQ multiplex PCR assay. For the multiplex PCR, a mixture combining 60 forward primers for TCR Vbeta segments and 13 reverse primers for TCR Jbeta segments was used. Imported from immuneACCESS, the table was reduced by TCRdb to in-frame sequences with V and J called. These copies leave out some clones; in studies compared against another copy, an unresolved V gene accounts for under half, and the cause of the remainder is not known. The sample records approximately 100,000 clones, almost 80% of which are singletons. In total, the top ten clones hold approximately 5% of the sample. The specimen sequenced was PBMCs. The receptors stem from a man in his 60s in good health and CMV-seropositive.

V is TRBV7-6 and J is TRBJ1-3, with 8 bases matching TRBD1. CDR3 length: 17 residues. The J segment lost 4 bases and the V segment lost 0 bases, leaving 8 bases of the junction unmatched. Germline V gene lookup returns CDR1 SGHVS and CDR2 FNYEAQ. The CDR3, as DNA: TGTGCCAGCAGCTTAGCGTTCAGGGGGCTAGGAGGAAACACCATATATTTT. Its protein is CASSLAFRGLGGNTIYF.

The table lists this clone with a few counts. This chain connects TRBV19 to TRBJ1-2, with 8 bases matching TRBD1. Germline CDR1 reads LNHDA; CDR2 reads SQIVND (reference sequence). CDR3 size: 13 residues. The V segment lost 4 bases and the J segment 7 bases; nucleotides outside the gene matches: 5. DNA of the CDR3: TGTGCCAGTAGTACGGACAGGGAGGCTGGCTACACCTTC. Translation: CASSTDREAGYTF.

The V and J genes are TRBV11-1 and TRBJ2-5; the D gene is possibly TRBD2 (6 bases). Germline V lookup: CDR1 SGHAT, CDR2 FQDESV (reference sequence). V was pared by 1 base and J by 2 bases, with 11 bases between. The CDR3 is 15 residues long. The CDR3 loop reads CASSLVGGPQETQYF. The CDR3 nucleotides are TGTGCCAGCAGCTTAGTGGGAGGACCTCAAGAGACCCAGTACTTC.

The gene calls are TRBV5-4 and TRBJ2-5; 10 bases match TRBD1. Matching the DNA end better, TRBJ2-7 makes the J call doubtful. Germline CDR1 reads SGHNT; CDR2 reads YYREEE (reference sequence). CDR3 size: 16 residues. The CDR3 reads CASSSPGTGVSYEQYF. The CDR3 coding sequence is TGTGCCAGCAGCTCGCCCGGGACAGGGGTCTCCTACGAGCAGTACTTC.

This rearrangement joins TRBV11-3 to TRBJ2-1; TRBD2 agrees at 10 bases. Germline V gene lookup returns CDR1 SGHNT and CDR2 YENEEA. Losses at the gene ends were 5 bases for V and 7 bases for J; bases not matched to a gene: 5. The CDR3 spans 14 residues. The CDR3 is CASSPDSGGNEQFF. CDR3 nucleotides: TGTGCCAGCAGCCCGGATAGCGGGGGGAATGAGCAGTTCTTC.

The J gene is TRBJ1-6, the V gene TRBV5-8; D not resolved. Trimming removed 0 bases at V and 9 bases at J, with 13 bases between. The CDR3 length is 15 residues. Germline-derived CDR1 and CDR2 are SGHTS and YDEGEE. This CDR3 is CASSLEGLGGSPLHF. In nucleotides, the CDR3 is TGTGCCAGCAGCTTGGAAGGACTGGGAGGTTCACCCCTCCACTTT. The whole variable domain, filled in from reference TRBV5-8 and TRBJ1-6, reads EAGVTQSPTHLIKTRGQQATLRCSPISGHTSVYWYQQALGLGLQFLLWYDEGEERNRGNFPPRFSGRQFPNYSSELNVNALELEDSALYLCASSLEGLGGSPLHFGNGTRLTVT.

In DNA form, the CDR3 reads TGTGCCAGCAGTTATCCCAGGGGACAAAACACCGGGGAGCTGTTTTTT. Protein sequence: CASSYPRGQNTGELFF. The chain has TRBV6-6 and TRBJ2-2; maybe TRBD1 (6 bases). The CDR3 has 16 amino acids. The V end was cut by 3 bases, the J end by 2 bases, with 13 bases between. Germline CDR1 MNHNY, CDR2 SVGAGI (reference sequence).

The chain has TRBV18 and TRBJ2-4; D is unresolved. Germline V gene lookup returns CDR1 KGHSH and CDR2 LQKENI. This CDR3 has 14 amino acids. V was pared by 0 bases and J by 3 bases, with 6 bases between. The CDR3 protein is CASSPPSVKNIQYF. DNA of the CDR3: TGTGCCAGCTCACCACCTTCGGTCAAAAACATTCAGTACTTC.

This chain connects TRBV11-3 to TRBJ2-2; TRBD2 is a possible D gene (6 bases). The CDR3 is 16 amino acids. In germline, CDR1 is SGHNT, CDR2 YENEEA. Trimming left V 1 base short and J 2 bases short, with 11 bases between. The CDR3 is CASSLGGSGNTGELFF. CDR3 DNA sequence: TGTGCCAGCAGCTTAGGCGGTAGCGGAAACACCGGGGAGCTGTTTTTT.

The J gene is TRBJ2-3, the V gene TRBV2; TRBD1 matches 11 bases. The CDR3 has 17 amino acids. In germline, CDR1 is SNHLY, CDR2 FYNNEI. V dropped 5 bases and J dropped 2; count of bases not matched to a gene: 9. CDR3 sequence: CASSTAGTGGNTDTQYF. The DNA for the CDR3 is TGTGCCAGCAGTACTGCCGGGACAGGGGGTAACACAGATACGCAGTATTTT.

The chain carries TRBV5-1 and TRBJ2-6, with 7 bases lining up with TRBD1. The junction had 10 bases not matched to a gene; V was cut back by 4 bases and J by 0 bases. This CDR3 has 18 amino acids. Germline V gene data show CDR1 as SGHRS and CDR2 as YFSETQ. CDR3 loop: CASSRITGVDSGANVLTF. The CDR3 DNA sequence: TGCGCCAGCAGCCGGATCACAGGGGTGGACTCTGGGGCCAACGTCCTGACTTTC.

The CDR3 protein is CASSEGWGTGGDNEQFF. CDR3 sequence (DNA): TGTGCCAGCAGTGAAGGGTGGGGGACAGGGGGGGATAATGAGCAGTTCTTC. The V and J genes are TRBV6-1 and TRBJ2-1, with 11 bases matching TRBD1. There are 17 residues in the CDR3. V shed 1 base and J 7 bases; nucleotides not matched to a gene: 9. CDR1 and CDR2 (germline): MNHNS, SASEGT.